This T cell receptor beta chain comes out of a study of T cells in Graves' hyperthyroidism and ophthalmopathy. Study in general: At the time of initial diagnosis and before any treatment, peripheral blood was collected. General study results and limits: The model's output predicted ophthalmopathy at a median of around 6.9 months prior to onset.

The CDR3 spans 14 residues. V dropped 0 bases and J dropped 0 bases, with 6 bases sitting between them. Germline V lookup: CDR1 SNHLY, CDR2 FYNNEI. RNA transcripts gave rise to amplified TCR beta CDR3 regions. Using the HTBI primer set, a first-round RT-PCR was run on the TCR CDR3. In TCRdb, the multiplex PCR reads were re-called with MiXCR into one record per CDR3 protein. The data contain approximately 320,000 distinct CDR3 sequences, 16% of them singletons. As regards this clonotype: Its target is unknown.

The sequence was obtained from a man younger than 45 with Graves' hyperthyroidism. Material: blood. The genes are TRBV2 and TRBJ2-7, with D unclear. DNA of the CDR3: TGTGCCAGCAGTGAAGCGGAATACTCCTACGAGCAGTACTTC. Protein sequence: CASSEAEYSYEQYF.